A single sample gave rise to the 25 T cell receptor beta chains below, sequenced in a study of blood T cell repertoires in COVID-19. Repertoires were generated with immunoSEQ multiplex PCR, while TCRdb's copy carries only in-frame clones and drops some. The table shows around 140,000 clones, with roughly nine tenths occurring only once. Source material: peripheral blood. The receptor set was obtained from a human donor with COVID-19, enrolled during active disease. The donor label of this sample is uncertain.

In nucleotides, the CDR3 is TGTGCCAGCAGCTTAACACGCTCCGGGACAGGGGGTGATGGCTACACCTTC. Its protein product is CASSLTRSGTGGDGYTF. This chain joins TRBV3-1 (or the pseudogene TRBV3-2) and TRBJ1-2, with 11 positions matching TRBD1. There are 17 residues in the CDR3. Trimming removed 5 bases from V and 6 bases from J; junction bases left unmatched: 14. CDR1 and CDR2 (germline): LGHDT, YNNKEL (reference sequence).

The V call is TRBV19, the J call TRBJ1-1; tentative D call: TRBD1 (6 bases). Germline-derived CDR1 and CDR2 are LNHDA and SQIVND (reference sequence). V lost 4 bases, J lost 4 bases, and 7 bases lay in between. The length of the CDR3 is 12 residues. The CDR3 here is CASSNRATEAFF. CDR3 coding DNA: TGTGCCAGTAGTAACAGGGCCACTGAAGCTTTCTTT.

The chain couples TRBV18 to TRBJ1-2; 8 bases match TRBD1. CDR3 size: 17 residues. The junction had 12 bases not matched to a gene; V was cut back by 1 base and J by 5 bases. Germline CDR1 reads KGHSH; CDR2 reads LQKENI. The CDR3: CASSPRTGNPLFYGYTF. CDR3 in DNA: TGTGCCAGCTCACCACGGACAGGGAACCCCCTATTTTATGGCTACACCTTC.

This chain links TRBV7-9 with TRBJ2-1, with D tentatively TRBD2 (5 bases). CDR3 length equals 14 residues. Germline V CDR1 and CDR2: SEHNR, FQNEAQ (reference sequence). V gave up 2 bases and J gave up 8 bases, with 13 bases separating them. The CDR3 protein is CASSLTRTIHEQFF. The CDR3, as DNA: TGTGCCAGCAGCTTAACTAGGACGATCCATGAGCAGTTCTTC.

The chain carries TRBV7-8 and TRBJ2-1; D call uncertain. CDR1 SGHVS and CDR2 FQNEAQ come from the germline V gene. V lost 0 bases to trimming and J lost 0 bases, with 12 bases between them. The length of the CDR3 is 17 residues. CDR3 residues: CASSLALTSGSYNEQFF. In DNA form, the CDR3 reads TGTGCCAGCAGCTTAGCCCTAACTTCCGGCTCCTACAATGAGCAGTTCTTC.

The J gene is TRBJ2-3, the V gene TRBV7-9; D is perhaps TRBD2 (5 bases). The ends were cut back, 1 base at V and 11 bases at J, with 13 bases in the middle. The CDR3 length is 13 residues. From germline, CDR1 is SEHNR and CDR2 FQNEAQ (reference sequence). CDR3 DNA sequence: TGTGCCAGCAGCTTAGGGGAGCCGGGGAGGCAGTATTTT. Translation gives CASSLGEPGRQYF.

The rearrangement links TRBV25-1 to TRBJ1-2, with 9 bases matching TRBD1. V lost 4 bases, J lost 2 bases, and 11 bases stayed unmatched. This CDR3 is built from 17 residues. The germline gives CDR1 MGHDK, CDR2 SYGVNS. CDR3 amino acids: CASSVQGATQANYGYTF. CDR3 in DNA: TGTGCCAGCAGTGTACAGGGGGCGACCCAGGCCAACTATGGCTACACCTTC.

This rearrangement joins TRBV19 to TRBJ2-2; 9 positions agree with TRBD1. V shed 3 bases, J shed 4 bases, and the junction held 3 bases outside the gene matches. The length of the CDR3 is 15 residues. Germline V gene lookup returns CDR1 LNHDA and CDR2 SQIVND (reference sequence). CDR3 DNA: TGTGCCAGTAGTATCGGACAGGGGAGCACCGGGGAGCTGTTTTTT. It encodes CASSIGQGSTGELFF.

This chain joins TRBV19 and TRBJ1-5, with 9 bases fitting TRBD1. Germline V gene data show CDR1 as LNHDA and CDR2 as SQIVND (reference sequence). This CDR3 has 14 amino acids. V dropped 5 bases and J dropped 5; count of bases not matched to a gene: 4. The CDR3 region is CASSPRTGDQPQHF. For the CDR3, the DNA is TGTGCCAGTAGTCCCCGGACAGGGGATCAGCCCCAGCATTTT.

The chain carries TRBV13 and TRBJ2-3; TRBD2 aligns across 13 bases. V trimming: 1 base; J trimming: 2 bases; junction bases outside the gene matches: 3. Germline CDR1 PRHDT, CDR2 FYEKMQ (reference sequence). This CDR3 region has 17 residues. CDR3 protein: CASSLVGLAGDTDTQYF. CDR3 nucleotide sequence: TGTGCCAGCAGCTTAGTAGGACTAGCGGGGGACACAGATACGCAGTATTTT.

The gene calls are TRBV4-1 and TRBJ1-1, with D possibly TRBD1 on 5 matching bases. Germline V gene data show CDR1 as MGHRA and CDR2 as YSYEKL. This CDR3 has 14 residues. Deletions cut 0 bases from V and 6 bases from J, with 11 bases between. The CDR3 loop is CASSQDGGKAEAFF. The DNA for the CDR3 is TGCGCCAGCAGCCAAGATGGGGGGAAGGCTGAAGCTTTCTTT.

The chain's CDR3 is CASSWNRGRGEQFF. In nucleotides, the CDR3 is TGTGCCAGCAGCTGGAACAGGGGGCGCGGTGAGCAGTTCTTC. The rearrangement uses TRBV5-6 and TRBJ2-1, with 9 bases lining up with TRBD1. Trimming took 3 bases from V and 9 from J; bases not matched to a gene: 7. CDR3 size: 14 residues. Germline lookup yields CDR1 SGHDT and CDR2 YYEEEE.

V gene TRBV5-1 combines with J gene TRBJ1-1; D remains ambiguous. The CDR3 covers 14 residues. Germline-derived CDR1 and CDR2 are SGHRS and YFSETQ. Trimming shortened V by 0 bases and J by 3 bases, and 9 bases separated the two germline ends. The CDR3 DNA reads TGCGCCAGCAGCTTGGTCTCGGGTGACACTGAAGCTTTCTTT. It codes for CASSLVSGDTEAFF.

This clone was picked up one time. The chain combines TRBV19 with TRBJ2-2; TRBD2 matches at 7 bases. Germline loops: CDR1 LNHDA, CDR2 SQIVND (reference sequence). The CDR3 is 17 residues long. Trimming took 8 bases from V and 1 from J; bases not matched to a gene: 13. CDR3 bases: TGTGCCAGTCGGGTCAGAGGCGGGAGTCGGAACACCGGGGAGCTGTTTTTT. It translates to CASRVRGGSRNTGELFF.

This sequence joins TRBV6-5 and TRBJ2-5; 8 nucleotides match TRBD1. CDR3 length: 14 amino acids. Germline CDR1 MNHEY, CDR2 SVGAGI. With 4 bases clipped from V and 4 bases from J, the junction kept 5 bases outside the gene matches. The CDR3 region is CASSFLQGGETQYF. The CDR3 DNA sequence: TGTGCCAGCAGTTTCTTACAGGGGGGAGAGACCCAGTACTTC.

This chain connects TRBV9 to TRBJ1-2; TRBD1 is a possible D gene (6 bases). CDR3 length: 16 amino acids. Germline loops: CDR1 SGDLS, CDR2 YYNGEE. Trimming shortened V by 5 bases and J by 0 bases, and 17 bases separated the two germline ends. Written as DNA, the CDR3 is TGTGCCAGCAGAGATCCACACAGGGCGACTAACTATGGCTACACCTTC. Protein sequence: CASRDPHRATNYGYTF.

This clone was observed a handful of times. V gene TRBV10-2 combines with J gene TRBJ1-1, with a tentative D call TRBD1 (5 bases). CDR1 and CDR2 (germline): WSHSY, SAAADI. V lost 3 bases, J lost 7 bases, and 15 bases lay in between. This CDR3 has 14 residues. The CDR3 protein is CASSERRAGGEAFF. The CDR3 DNA sequence: TGCGCCAGCAGTGAACGCCGCGCGGGGGGTGAAGCTTTCTTT.

The chain combines TRBV7-2 with TRBJ2-2; D is unclear. V was pared by 2 bases and J by 5 bases, with 9 bases between. The germline CDR1 and CDR2 sequences are SGHTA and FQGNSA. The CDR3 has 14 residues. DNA for the CDR3: TGTGCCAGCAGCTTAACCACTGAGACCGGGGAGCTGTTTTTT. It encodes CASSLTTETGELFF.

The chain carries TRBV6-5 and TRBJ1-2; D unresolved. CDR1 MNHEY and CDR2 SVGAGI come from the germline V gene. This CDR3 is built from 13 residues. V lost 6 bases and J lost 8, with 16 bases in between. CDR3 DNA: TGTGCCAGCAGAATTGGGAGATTCAGCGGCTACACCTTC. Translating it yields CASRIGRFSGYTF.

V is TRBV5-3 and J is TRBJ1-5, with TRBD1 as a possible D gene (5 bases). TRBV5-3 is designated an ORF whose function remains uncertain. The CDR3 spans 17 residues. The germline V and J ends were trimmed by 0 bases and 2 bases, with 15 bases remaining between them. CDR3 sequence (DNA): TGTGCCAGAAGCTTGGCCTACTTCAGGGCTCGCAATCAGCCCCAGCATTTT. Protein product: CARSLAYFRARNQPQHF.

This chain joins TRBV5-6 and TRBJ1-2; D ambiguous. Germline V lookup: CDR1 SGHDT, CDR2 YYEEEE. V gave up 1 base and J gave up 2 bases, with 9 bases separating them. The CDR3 length is 14 residues. CDR3 DNA: TGTGCCAGCAGCTTGCCAGGAAGGAACTATGGCTACACCTTC. As protein: CASSLPGRNYGYTF. The whole variable domain, filled in from reference TRBV5-6 and TRBJ1-2, reads DAGVTQSPTHLIKTRGQQVTLRCSPKSGHDTVSWYQQALGQGPQFIFQYYEEEERQRGNFPDRFSGHQFPNYSSELNVNALLLGDSALYLCASSLPGRNYGYTFGSGTRLTVV.

This chain connects TRBV30 to TRBJ1-2; TRBD1 agrees at 9 bases. The V and J ends lost 3 bases and 6 bases, in that order; junction bases with no gene match: 5. CDR1 is GTSNPN and CDR2 is SVGIG in the germline V gene (reference sequence). CDR3 length: 13 amino acids. The CDR3 spells CAWSDGQGNGYTF. CDR3 coding DNA: TGTGCCTGGAGCGATGGACAGGGGAATGGCTACACCTTC.

The chain joins TRBV11-3 to TRBJ1-1; TRBD1 might be the D (6 bases). Germline CDR1 is SGHNT and CDR2 is YENEEA. The V end was cut by 5 bases, the J end by 5 bases, with 12 bases between. CDR3 length equals 13 residues. DNA for the CDR3: TGTGCCAGCAGCCAAACAGGGTCAACTGAAGCTTTCTTT. Translation gives CASSQTGSTEAFF.

This sequence joins TRBV10-2 and TRBJ2-7; D unclear. Trimming removed 4 bases at V and 1 base at J, with 8 bases between. CDR1 and CDR2 from the germline V gene are WSHSY and SAAADI. The CDR3 contains 13 residues. CDR3 bases: TGCGCCAGCAGTGCTGACAAGTCCTACGAGCAGTACTTC. Translation gives CASSADKSYEQYF.

The chain joins TRBV6-5 to TRBJ1-5; D may be TRBD1 (5 bases). Trimming removed 8 bases from V and 5 bases from J, with 10 bases in between. The CDR3 runs to 12 residues. Germline-derived CDR1 and CDR2 are MNHEY and SVGAGI. In DNA form, the CDR3 reads TGTGCCAGCCGAGGAGGGGATCAGCCCCAGCATTTT. It yields the protein CASRGGDQPQHF.